The entry that follows covers one TCR beta chain sequence. The specificity of this receptor is unknown. No clone much larger than this one lies a single base away; base qualities are absent. The data stem from a study of T cell responses to AZD1222 COVID-19 vaccine (dated by TCRdb to about 2021). About the investigation overall: AZD1222 recipients given second doses at about 4 weeks or at about 12 weeks were pooled, since spike-specific TCR depth and breadth were not found to differ between the two schedules. Trial participants were enrolled by age into subgroups of 18-55, 56-69 and 70-plus years, and roughly 160, 29 and 62 TCR-sequenced participants, respectively, were included in these subgroups. A total of just over 230 trial participants underwent TCR sequencing, of whom about 210 had received two doses of AZD1222 and approximately 25 had received two doses of the MenACWY control vaccine.

The CDR3 regions of human TCRbeta chains were analyzed by immunosequencing. The paper's data handling went like this. TCRs in the repertoires were compared against a reference library of SARS-CoV-2-specific TCRs that had been generated with the MIRA antigen-specificity platform. Breadth was defined as the fraction of unique TCRs that were SARS-CoV-2-associated, and depth was defined as the fraction of total T cells that were SARS-CoV-2-associated. Using the MIRA data, each spike-specific TCR was assigned both to the spike region to which the TCR was reactive and to a CD4 or CD8 class. Log10-transformed breadth and depth values were compared by one-way ANOVA with Sidak's multiple comparisons tests. TCRdb provides this immuneACCESS table in a form limited to in-frame rearrangements. Some clones are lacking; in checked studies, under half of them reflect an unresolved V gene, and why the rest are absent is not known. Clone size and V and J calls were adopted from that table, with D and trimming inferred from the DNA. The sample data list around 130,000 clones, and 91% of these were observed just once. The ten largest clonotypes hold 5% to 6% of the sample.

The time point label here, explained by the study, means: baseline before first vaccination. Samples from vaccinated people were obtained from the UK trials COV001 and COV002, which included a single-blind randomized controlled phase 2/3 trial of AZD1222 (ChAdOx1 nCoV-19) in healthy adults. For TCRbeta chain sequencing, PBMC samples from trial participants were taken at day 0 and at day 28 after the second dose. Study-wide conclusions, independent of this receptor: Conclusions about previously exposed vaccinees are limited, since just five to seven AZD1222 recipients were seropositive for SARS-CoV-2 at baseline. Spike-specific TCR breadth and depth rose significantly after two AZD1222 doses compared with day 0 and with MenACWY recipients. Most participants were white British and females outnumbered males, and the authors suggested that clonal diversity may have been underestimated. The 56-69-year group was small, and its depth increase did not reach significance, likely because of low power. Vaccine-associated CD4 TCRs spanned the whole spike protein, with dominant responses in regions 160-218 and 743-854. No day 14 peak-response samples were available, so repertoires were characterized only after the peak T cell response. Nearly half of unique spike-specific TCRs reportedly recognized epitopes outside regions mutated in the B.1.351 and B.1.1.7 variants.

The CDR3, cysteine through phenylalanine, is 18 amino acids long. CDR3 DNA is the only sequence kept; it has 54 bases, read in frame from the first base. The junction shows trimming of 5 bases on V and 5 bases on J, plus 25 bases between the germline ends. The CDR1 and CDR2 encoded by the germline V gene are MDHEN and SYDVKM. The specimen comprised peripheral blood, sampled on day 0 of AZD1222 vaccination. This sequence was found in an adult in good health. The receptor chain draws on TRBV28 and TRBJ2-1; the D region possibly corresponds to TRBD1 (6 bases align). The sequenced DNA is TGTGCCAGCAGTACACCCCCCTGGGGACACAGGTCGGACAATGAGCAGTTCTTC. This gives the protein CASSTPPWGHRSDNEQFF.